This T cell receptor beta chain was identified in a study of T cells in Graves' hyperthyroidism and ophthalmopathy. Across the study: Sampling of peripheral blood happened at initial diagnosis, prior to any treatment.

This clonotype has ten or more counts. Regions amplified from RNA transcripts were the TCR beta CDR3 regions. HTBI primers were the set used in a first-round RT-PCR of the TCR CDR3. Each CDR3 protein is one row after TCRdb ran MiXCR on the multiplex PCR reads. The sample has more than 300,000 distinct CDR3 sequences; approximately 14% are singletons. With a duration under 2 months, the hyperthyroidism was newly diagnosed in patients aged 18 to 65. Diagnostic assessment was based on clinical symptoms, serum thyroxine and TRAb, thyroid ultrasound and orbital computed tomography. Sequencing was carried out using blood. The clonotype originates from a woman aged 60 to 75 with Graves' hyperthyroidism.

The CDR3 here is CASSPDGPGQLNTEAFF. DNA of the CDR3: TGCGCCAGCAGCCCAGATGGACCGGGACAGCTGAACACTGAAGCTTTCTTT. This chain links TRBV4-1 with TRBJ1-1, with TRBD1 matching over 7 bases. CDR1 is MGHRA and CDR2 is YSYEKL in the germline V gene. There are 17 residues in the CDR3. Trimming at V came to 4 bases and at J to 0 bases, leaving 11 bases not matched to a gene.